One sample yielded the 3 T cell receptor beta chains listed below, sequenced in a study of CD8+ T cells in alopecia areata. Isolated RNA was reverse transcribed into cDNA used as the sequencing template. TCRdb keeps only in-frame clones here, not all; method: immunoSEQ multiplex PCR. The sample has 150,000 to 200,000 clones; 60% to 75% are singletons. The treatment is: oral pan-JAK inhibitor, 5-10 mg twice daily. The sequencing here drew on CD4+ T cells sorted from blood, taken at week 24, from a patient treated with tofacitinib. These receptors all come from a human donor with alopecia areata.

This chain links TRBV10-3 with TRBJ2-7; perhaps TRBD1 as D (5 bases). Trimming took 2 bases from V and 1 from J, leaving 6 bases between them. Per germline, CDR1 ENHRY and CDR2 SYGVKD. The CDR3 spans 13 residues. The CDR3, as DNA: TGTGCCATCAGTGAGAAGGGGTCCTACGAGCAGTACTTC. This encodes CAISEKGSYEQYF.

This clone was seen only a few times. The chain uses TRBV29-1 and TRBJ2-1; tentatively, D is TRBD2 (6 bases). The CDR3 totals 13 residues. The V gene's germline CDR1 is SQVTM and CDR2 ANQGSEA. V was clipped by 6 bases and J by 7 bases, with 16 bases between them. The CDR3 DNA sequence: TGCAGCGTACCGGGGGAAACCGAGAATGAGCAGTTCTTC. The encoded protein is CSVPGETENEQFF.

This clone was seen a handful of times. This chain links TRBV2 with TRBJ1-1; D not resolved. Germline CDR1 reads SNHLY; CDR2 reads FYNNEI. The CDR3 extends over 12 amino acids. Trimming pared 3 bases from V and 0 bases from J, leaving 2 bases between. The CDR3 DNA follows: TGTGCCAGCAGTGAGTTGAACACTGAAGCTTTCTTT. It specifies CASSELNTEAFF. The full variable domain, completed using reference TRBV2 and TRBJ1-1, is EPEVTQTPSHQVTQMGQEVILRCVPISNHLYFYWYRQILGQKVEFLVSFYNNEISEKSEIFDDQFSVERPDGSNFTLKIRSTKLEDSAMYFCASSELNTEAFFGQGTRLTVV.